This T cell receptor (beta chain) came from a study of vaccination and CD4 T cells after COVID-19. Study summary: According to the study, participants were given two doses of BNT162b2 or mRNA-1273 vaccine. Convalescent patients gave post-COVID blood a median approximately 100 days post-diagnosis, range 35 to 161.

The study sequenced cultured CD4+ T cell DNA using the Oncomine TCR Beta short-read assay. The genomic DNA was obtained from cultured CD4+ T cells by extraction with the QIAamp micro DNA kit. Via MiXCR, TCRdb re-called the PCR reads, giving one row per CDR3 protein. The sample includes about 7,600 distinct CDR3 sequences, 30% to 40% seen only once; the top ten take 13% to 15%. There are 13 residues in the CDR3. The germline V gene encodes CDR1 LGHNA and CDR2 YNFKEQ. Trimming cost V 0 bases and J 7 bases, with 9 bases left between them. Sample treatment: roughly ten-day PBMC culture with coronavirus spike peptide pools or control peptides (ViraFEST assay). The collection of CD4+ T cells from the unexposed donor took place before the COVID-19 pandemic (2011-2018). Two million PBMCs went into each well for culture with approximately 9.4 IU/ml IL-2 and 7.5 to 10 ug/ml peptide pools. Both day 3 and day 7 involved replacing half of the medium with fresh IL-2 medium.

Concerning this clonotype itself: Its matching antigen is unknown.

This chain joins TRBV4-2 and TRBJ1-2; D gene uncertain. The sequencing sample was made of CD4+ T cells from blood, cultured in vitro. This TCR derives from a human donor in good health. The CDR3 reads CASSQDSVGGYTF. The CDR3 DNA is TGTGCCAGCAGCCAAGATTCGGTCGGTGGCTACACCTTC.